This TCR beta chain was observed in a study of shared clonotypes between healthy human individuals. The CDR3 has 15 amino acids. Looked up from germline, CDR1 is SGHRS and CDR2 is YFSETQ. V dropped 0 bases and J dropped 3; count of bases not matched to a gene: 4. Method: immunoSEQ multiplex PCR; TCRdb's copy keeps in-frame clones and lacks some. The table shows under 2.5 million clones, with roughly 90% occurring only once. As to this clone: Other DNA variants within this sample encode the same CDR3.

This clonotype was obtained from a man between 18 and 35 years old in good health. Some clones in this sample may be carry-over from other donors' samples. The chain links TRBV5-1 to TRBJ2-7; 9 bases agree with TRBD1. Material: naive CD4+ T cells from PBMCs. Subset denoted: CD45RA+ positively selected. CDR3 residues: CASSLAGTGRYEQYF. The DNA for the CDR3 is TGCGCCAGCAGCTTGGCGGGGACAGGGCGCTACGAGCAGTACTTC.